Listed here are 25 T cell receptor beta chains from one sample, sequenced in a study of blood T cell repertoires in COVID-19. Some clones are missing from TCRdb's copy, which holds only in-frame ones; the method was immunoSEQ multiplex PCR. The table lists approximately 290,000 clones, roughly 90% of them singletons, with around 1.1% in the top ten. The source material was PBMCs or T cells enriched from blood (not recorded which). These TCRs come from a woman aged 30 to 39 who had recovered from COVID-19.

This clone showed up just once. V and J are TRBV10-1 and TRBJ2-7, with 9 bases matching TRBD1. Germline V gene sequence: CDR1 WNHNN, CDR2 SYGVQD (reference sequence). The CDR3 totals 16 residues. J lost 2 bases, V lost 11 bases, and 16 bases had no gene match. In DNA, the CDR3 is TGCGCCGGCAAGACAAATCGACAGGGGGAACCCTACGAGCAGTACTTC. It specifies CAGKTNRQGEPYEQYF.

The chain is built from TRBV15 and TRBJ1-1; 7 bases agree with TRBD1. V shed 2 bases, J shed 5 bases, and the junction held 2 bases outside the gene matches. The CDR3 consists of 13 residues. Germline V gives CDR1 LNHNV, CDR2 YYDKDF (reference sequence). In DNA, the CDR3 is TGTGCCACCAGCAGACAGGGGGGTACTGAAGCTTTCTTT. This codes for CATSRQGGTEAFF.

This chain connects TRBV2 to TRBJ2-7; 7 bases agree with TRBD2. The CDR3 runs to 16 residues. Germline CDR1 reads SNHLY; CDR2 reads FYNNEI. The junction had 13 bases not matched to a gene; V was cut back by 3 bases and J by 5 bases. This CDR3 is CASSDSLVEGGDEQYF. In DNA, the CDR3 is TGTGCCAGCAGTGACTCTTTAGTTGAGGGAGGGGACGAGCAGTACTTC.

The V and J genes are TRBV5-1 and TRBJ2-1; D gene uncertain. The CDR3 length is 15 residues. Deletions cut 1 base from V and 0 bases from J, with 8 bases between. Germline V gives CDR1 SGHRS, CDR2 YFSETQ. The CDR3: CASSLPSDSYNEQFF. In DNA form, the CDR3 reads TGCGCCAGCAGCTTGCCCAGCGACTCCTACAATGAGCAGTTCTTC.

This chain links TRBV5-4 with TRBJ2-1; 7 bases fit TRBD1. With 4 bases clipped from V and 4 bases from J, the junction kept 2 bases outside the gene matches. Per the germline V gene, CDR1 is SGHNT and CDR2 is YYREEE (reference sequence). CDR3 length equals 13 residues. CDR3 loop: CASSPDRYNEQFF. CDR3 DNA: TGTGCCAGCAGCCCGGACAGGTACAATGAGCAGTTCTTC.

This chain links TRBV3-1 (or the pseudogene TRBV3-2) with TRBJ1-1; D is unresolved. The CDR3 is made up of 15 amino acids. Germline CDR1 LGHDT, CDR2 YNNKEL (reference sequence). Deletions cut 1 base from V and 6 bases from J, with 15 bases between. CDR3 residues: CASSQGLAGVAEAFF. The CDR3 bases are TGTGCCAGCAGCCAAGGGTTGGCGGGCGTCGCTGAAGCTTTCTTT.

CDR3 protein: CASSFRQGENTEAFF. For the CDR3, the DNA is TGTGCCAGCAGCTTCCGACAGGGGGAGAACACTGAAGCTTTCTTT. The J gene is TRBJ1-1, the V gene TRBV7-9; 9 bases map to TRBD1. The CDR3 has 15 amino acids. V lost 3 bases to trimming and J lost 1 base; unmatched junction nucleotides: 3. In germline, CDR1 is SEHNR, CDR2 FQNEAQ (reference sequence).

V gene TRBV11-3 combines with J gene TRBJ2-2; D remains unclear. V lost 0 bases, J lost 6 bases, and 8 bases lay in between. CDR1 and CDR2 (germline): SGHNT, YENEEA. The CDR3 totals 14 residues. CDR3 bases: TGTGCCAGCAGCTTAGATATGAGAGCCGGGGAGCTGTTTTTT. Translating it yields CASSLDMRAGELFF.

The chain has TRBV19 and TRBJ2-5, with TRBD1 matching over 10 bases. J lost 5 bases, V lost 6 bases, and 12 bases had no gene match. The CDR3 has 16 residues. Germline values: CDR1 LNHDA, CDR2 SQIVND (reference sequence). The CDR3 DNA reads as TGTGCCAGTAGCCGGGACAGGGGTTCTAAGGGGGAGACCCAGTACTTC. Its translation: CASSRDRGSKGETQYF.

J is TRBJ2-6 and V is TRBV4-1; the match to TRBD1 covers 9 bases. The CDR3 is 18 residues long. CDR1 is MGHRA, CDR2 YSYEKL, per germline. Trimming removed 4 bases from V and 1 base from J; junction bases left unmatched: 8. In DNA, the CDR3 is TGCGCCAGCAGCCTCCGGGACAGGGTGGTTTCTGGGGCCAACGTCCTGACTTTC. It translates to CASSLRDRVVSGANVLTF.

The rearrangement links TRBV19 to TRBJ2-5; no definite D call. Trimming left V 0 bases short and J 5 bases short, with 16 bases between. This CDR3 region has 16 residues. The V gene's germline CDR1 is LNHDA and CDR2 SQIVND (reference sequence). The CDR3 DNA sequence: TGTGCCAGTAGTATAGAAGGCCAGGTCCACCGGGAGACCCAGTACTTC. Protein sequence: CASSIEGQVHRETQYF.

CDR3 bases: TGTGCCAGCAGTCGTGATACCGGGACAGCCCTCAATCAGCCCCAGCATTTT. Translated: CASSRDTGTALNQPQHF. The rearrangement joins TRBV6-6 to TRBJ1-5; 7 bases fit TRBD1. V was pared by 5 bases and J by 3 bases, with 13 bases of the junction left unmatched. Germline V gives CDR1 MNHNY, CDR2 SVGAGI (reference sequence). The CDR3 runs 17 residues.

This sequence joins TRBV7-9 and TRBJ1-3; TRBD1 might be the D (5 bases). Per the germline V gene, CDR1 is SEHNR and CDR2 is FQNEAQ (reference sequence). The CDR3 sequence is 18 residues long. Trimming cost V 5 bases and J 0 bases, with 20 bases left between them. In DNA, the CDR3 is TGTGCCAGCAGCACCTATCAGGGACTGATAAACTCTGGAAACACCATATATTTT. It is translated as CASSTYQGLINSGNTIYF.

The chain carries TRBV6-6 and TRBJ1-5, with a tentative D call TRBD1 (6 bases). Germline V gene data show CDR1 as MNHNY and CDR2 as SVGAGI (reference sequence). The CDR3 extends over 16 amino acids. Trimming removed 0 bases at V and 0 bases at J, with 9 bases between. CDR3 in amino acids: CASSYSKGGSNQPQHF. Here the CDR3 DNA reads TGTGCCAGCAGTTACTCGAAAGGGGGTAGCAATCAGCCCCAGCATTTT.

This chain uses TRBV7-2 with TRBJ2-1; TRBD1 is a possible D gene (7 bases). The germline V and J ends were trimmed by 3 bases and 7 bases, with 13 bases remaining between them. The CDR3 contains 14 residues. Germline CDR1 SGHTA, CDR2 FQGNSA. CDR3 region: CASSLGRGENEQFF. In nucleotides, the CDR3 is TGTGCCAGCAGCTTGGGCAGGGGGGAAAATGAGCAGTTCTTC.

The CDR3 protein is CASSLPAGYGYTF. The CDR3 region has the DNA TGTGCCAGTAGCCTTCCGGCAGGGTATGGCTACACCTTC. The chain employs TRBV19 and TRBJ1-2, with D tentatively TRBD1 (5 bases). V lost 6 bases and J 5 bases, leaving 13 bases between the germline ends. Germline CDR1 and CDR2: LNHDA and SQIVND (reference sequence). The CDR3 consists of 13 residues. The variable domain in full, completed from reference TRBV19 and TRBJ1-2, reads DGGITQSPKYLFRKEGQNVTLSCEQNLNHDAMYWYRQDPGQGLRLIYYSQIVNDFQKGDIAEGYSVSREKKESFPLTVTSAQKNPTAFYLCASSLPAGYGYTFGSGTRLTVV.

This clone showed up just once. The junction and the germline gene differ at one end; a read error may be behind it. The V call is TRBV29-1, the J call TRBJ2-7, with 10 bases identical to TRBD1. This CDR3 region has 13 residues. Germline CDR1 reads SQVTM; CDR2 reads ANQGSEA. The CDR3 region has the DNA TGCAGCGCTGAAGGACAGGGGGTCTACGAGCAGTACTTC. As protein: CSAEGQGVYEQYF.

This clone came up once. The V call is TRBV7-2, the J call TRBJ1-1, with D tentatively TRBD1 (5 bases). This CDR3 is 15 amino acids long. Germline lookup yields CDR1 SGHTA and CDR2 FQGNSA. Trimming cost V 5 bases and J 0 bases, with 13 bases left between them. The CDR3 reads CASSPWEGLNTEAFF. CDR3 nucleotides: TGTGCCAGCAGCCCCTGGGAGGGACTGAACACTGAAGCTTTCTTT.

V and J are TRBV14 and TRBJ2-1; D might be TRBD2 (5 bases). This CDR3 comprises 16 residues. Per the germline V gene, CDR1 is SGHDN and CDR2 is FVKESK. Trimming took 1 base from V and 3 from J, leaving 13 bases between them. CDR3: CASSQVEGLDYNEQFF. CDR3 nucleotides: TGTGCCAGCAGCCAAGTAGAGGGCCTTGACTACAATGAGCAGTTCTTC.

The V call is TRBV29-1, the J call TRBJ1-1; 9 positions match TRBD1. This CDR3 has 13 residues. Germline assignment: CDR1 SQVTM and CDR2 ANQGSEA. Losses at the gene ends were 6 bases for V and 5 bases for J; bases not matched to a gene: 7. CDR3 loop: CSVDKTGGTEAFF. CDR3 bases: TGCAGCGTCGACAAGACAGGGGGGACTGAAGCTTTCTTT.

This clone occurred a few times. The CDR3 DNA sequence: TGTGCCAGCAGTGAAAGGACAGGGGGGGGTGGCACTGAAGCTTTCTTT. Its protein product is CASSERTGGGGTEAFF. The chain recombines TRBV2 with TRBJ1-1, with 10 bases matching TRBD1. This CDR3 comprises 16 residues. V shed 2 bases, J shed 4 bases, and the junction held 7 bases outside the gene matches. Germline loops: CDR1 SNHLY, CDR2 FYNNEI.

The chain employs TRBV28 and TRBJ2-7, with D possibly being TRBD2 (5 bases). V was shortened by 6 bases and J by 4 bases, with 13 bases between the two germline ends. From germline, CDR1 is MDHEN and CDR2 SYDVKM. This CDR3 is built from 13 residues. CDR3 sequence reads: CASSITRWYEQYF. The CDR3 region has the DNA TGTGCCAGCAGCATTACTAGATGGTACGAGCAGTACTTC.

CDR3 loop: CASSSYQNPGSHSYNEQFF. DNA for the CDR3: TGCGCCAGCAGCTCCTATCAAAATCCCGGGAGCCATTCCTACAATGAGCAGTTCTTC. V is TRBV5-1 and J is TRBJ2-1, with TRBD2 as a possible D gene (6 bases). V lost 3 bases and J 1 base, leaving 23 bases between the germline ends. This CDR3 comprises 19 residues. Per the germline V gene, CDR1 is SGHRS and CDR2 is YFSETQ.

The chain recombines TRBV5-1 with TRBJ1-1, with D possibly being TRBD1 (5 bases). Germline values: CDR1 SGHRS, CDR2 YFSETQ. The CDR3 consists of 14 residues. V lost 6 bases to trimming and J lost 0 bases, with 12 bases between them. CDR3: CASTSGGLNTEAFF. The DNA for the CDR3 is TGCGCCAGCACCTCGGGGGGTCTGAACACTGAAGCTTTCTTT.

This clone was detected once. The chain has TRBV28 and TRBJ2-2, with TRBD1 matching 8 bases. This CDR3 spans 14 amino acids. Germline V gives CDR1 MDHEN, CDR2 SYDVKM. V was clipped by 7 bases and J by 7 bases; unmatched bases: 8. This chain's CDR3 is CASKDRGRIGELFF. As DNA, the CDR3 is TGTGCCAGCAAAGACAGGGGTCGGATCGGGGAGCTGTTTTTT.